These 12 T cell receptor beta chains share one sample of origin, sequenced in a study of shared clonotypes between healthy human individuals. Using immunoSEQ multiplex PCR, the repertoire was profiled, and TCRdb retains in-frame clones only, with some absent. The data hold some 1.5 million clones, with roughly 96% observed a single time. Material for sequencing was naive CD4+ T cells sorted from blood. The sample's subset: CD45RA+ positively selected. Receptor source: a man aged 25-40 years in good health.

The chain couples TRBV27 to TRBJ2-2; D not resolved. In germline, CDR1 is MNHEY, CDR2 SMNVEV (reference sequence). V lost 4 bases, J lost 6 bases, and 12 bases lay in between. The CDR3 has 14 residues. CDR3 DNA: TGTGCCAGCAGTTCCCTAAGTGGGGCCGGGGAGCTGTTTTTT. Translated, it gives CASSSLSGAGELFF.

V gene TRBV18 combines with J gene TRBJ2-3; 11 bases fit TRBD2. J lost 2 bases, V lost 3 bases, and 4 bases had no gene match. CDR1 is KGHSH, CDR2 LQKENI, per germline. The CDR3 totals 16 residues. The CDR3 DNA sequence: TGTGCCAGCTCACCCCAGGGACTAGCGGCCACAGATACGCAGTATTTT. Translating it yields CASSPQGLAATDTQYF.

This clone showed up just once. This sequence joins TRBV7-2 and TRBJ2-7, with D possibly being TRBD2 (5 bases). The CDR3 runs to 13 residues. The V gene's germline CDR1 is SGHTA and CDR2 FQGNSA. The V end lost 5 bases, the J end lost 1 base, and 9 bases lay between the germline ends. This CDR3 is CASSLWRSYEQYF. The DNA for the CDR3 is TGTGCCAGCAGCCTTTGGAGGTCCTACGAGCAGTACTTC.

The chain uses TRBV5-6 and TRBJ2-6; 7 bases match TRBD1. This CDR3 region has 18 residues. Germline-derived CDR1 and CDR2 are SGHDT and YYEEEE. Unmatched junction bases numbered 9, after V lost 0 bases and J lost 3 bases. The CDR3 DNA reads TGTGCCAGCAGCTTGGAACGACAGGGTCTTGGTGGGGCCAACGTCCTGACTTTC. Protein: CASSLERQGLGGANVLTF.

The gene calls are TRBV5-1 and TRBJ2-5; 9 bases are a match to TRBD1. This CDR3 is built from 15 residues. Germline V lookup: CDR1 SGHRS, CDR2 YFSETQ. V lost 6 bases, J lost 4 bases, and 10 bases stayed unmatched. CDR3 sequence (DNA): TGCGCCAGCAACAAACCGGACAGGGGAGGAGAGACCCAGTACTTC. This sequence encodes CASNKPDRGGETQYF.

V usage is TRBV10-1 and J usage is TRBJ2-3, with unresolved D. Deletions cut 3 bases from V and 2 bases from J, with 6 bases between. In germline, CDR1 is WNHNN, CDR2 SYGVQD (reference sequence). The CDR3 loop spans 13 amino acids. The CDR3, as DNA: TGCGCCAGCAGTGACAGAAACACAGATACGCAGTATTTT. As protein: CASSDRNTDTQYF.

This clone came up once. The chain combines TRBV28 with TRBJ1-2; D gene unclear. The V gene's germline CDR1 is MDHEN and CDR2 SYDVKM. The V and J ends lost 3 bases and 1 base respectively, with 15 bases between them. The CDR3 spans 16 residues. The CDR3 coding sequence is TGTGCCAGCAGTTTGGGTCTACCAGACTTTAACTATGGCTACACCTTC. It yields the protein CASSLGLPDFNYGYTF.

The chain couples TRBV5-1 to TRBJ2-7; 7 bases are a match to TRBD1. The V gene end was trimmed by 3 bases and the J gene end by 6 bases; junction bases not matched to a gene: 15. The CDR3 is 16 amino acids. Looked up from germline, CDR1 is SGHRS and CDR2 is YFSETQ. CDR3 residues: CASSYTEKGPGGEQYF. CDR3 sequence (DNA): TGCGCCAGCAGCTATACGGAGAAGGGGCCAGGGGGCGAGCAGTACTTC.

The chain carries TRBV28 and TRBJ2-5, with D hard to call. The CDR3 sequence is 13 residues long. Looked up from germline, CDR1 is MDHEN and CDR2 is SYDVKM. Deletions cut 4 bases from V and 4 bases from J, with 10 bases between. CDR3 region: CASSSLERETQYF. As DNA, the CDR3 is TGTGCCAGCAGTTCATTGGAGAGAGAGACCCAGTACTTC.

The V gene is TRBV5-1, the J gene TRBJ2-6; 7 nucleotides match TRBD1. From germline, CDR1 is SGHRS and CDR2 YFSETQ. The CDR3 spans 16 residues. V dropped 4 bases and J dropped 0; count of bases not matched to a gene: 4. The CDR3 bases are TGCGCCAGCAGCGGGACAGCGATCTCTGGGGCCAACGTCCTGACTTTC. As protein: CASSGTAISGANVLTF. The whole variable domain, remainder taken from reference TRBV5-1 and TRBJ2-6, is KAGVTQTPRYLIKTRGQQVTLSCSPISGHRSVSWYQQTPGQGLQFLFEYFSETQRNKGNFPGRFSGRQFSNSRSEMNVSTLELGDSALYLCASSGTAISGANVLTFGAGSRLTVL.

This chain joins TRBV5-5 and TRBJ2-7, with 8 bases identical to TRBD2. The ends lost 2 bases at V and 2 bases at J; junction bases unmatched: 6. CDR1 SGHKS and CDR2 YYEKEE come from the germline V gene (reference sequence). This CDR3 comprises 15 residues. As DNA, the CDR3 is TGTGCCAGCAGCTTCGCAGCGGGAGAAACCTACGAGCAGTACTTC. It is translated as CASSFAAGETYEQYF.

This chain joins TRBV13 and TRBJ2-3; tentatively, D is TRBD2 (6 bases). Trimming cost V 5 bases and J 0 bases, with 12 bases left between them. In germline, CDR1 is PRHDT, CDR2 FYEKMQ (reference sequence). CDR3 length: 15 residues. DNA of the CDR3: TGTGCCAGCAGCGCCCTAGCGAATAGCACAGATACGCAGTATTTT. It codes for CASSALANSTDTQYF.